This entry describes one T cell receptor beta chain. Its antigen remains undetermined. Per-base qualities were not stored, and no clone one base away is much larger. The sample's time point, from its label and the paper: persistent/refractory GD, antithyroid drugs over 5 years with positive TRAb. RNA was extracted from PBMCs in TRIzol for both TCR sequencing and RNA sequencing. The diagnosis of Graves' disease followed American Thyroid Association guidelines. Patients for the study were recruited at an endocrinology department in Xi'an, China. Each patient gave roughly 10 milliliters of peripheral blood, collected in an EDTA anticoagulant tube. PBMCs were isolated by Ficoll Paque Plus density gradient separation without further T cell sorting. RNA quality was checked with an Agilent 2100 Bioanalyzer and agarose gel, and concentration with a NanoDrop 2000. Libraries were built with multiplex PCR. Sequencing took place on an Illumina HiSeq 4000. iRepertoire HTBI primers and Arm-PCR amplification of CDR3 regions were used to construct TCR beta libraries. Before sequencing, the PCR products went through gel purification. The authors' analysis ran thus. Gene usage analysis of CDR3 amino acid clonotypes used the 50 to 70 TRBV and 12 to 15 TRBJ segments found across samples. Filtered high-quality paired reads were merged into contigs using COPE and FqMerger. BLAST was used to align contigs to IMGT TRBV, TRBD and TRBJ reference genes, with CDR3 defined following IMGT. Any clonotype with a frequency above 0.1% was classified as a highly expanded clone. Repertoire diversity was measured by Shannon entropy, and V-J evenness by the Gini coefficient. A clonotype found in more than one individual was treated as public. The public reads were reprocessed in TCRdb via fastp at Q25 and MiXCR, keeping in-frame beta chains. Entries are consolidated by CDR3 protein sequence, retaining the most common genes and DNA. TCRdb's processing, not the study's, gives the V and J calls here. In all, the sample holds about 420,000 distinct CDR3 sequences, and 20% to 25% of those were seen once. The ten largest clonotypes hold 26% of the sample.

Ends trimmed: V by 6 bases, J by 6 bases; bases unmatched to a gene: 13. There are 15 amino acids in the CDR3, from cysteine to phenylalanine inclusive. Only the CDR3 portion is preserved as DNA: 45 bases, with reading frame beginning at the first base. CDR1 and CDR2 were assigned from the germline V gene (reference sequence) as LNHDA and SQIVND. The data belong to a study of regulatory T cells in long-lasting Graves disease (dated by TCRdb to about 2021). For the study in its entirety: Persistent Graves' disease meant more than 5 years of antithyroid drug treatment with TSH receptor autoantibodies that stayed positive. This study used TCR sequencing and RNA sequencing of peripheral blood to compare persistent Graves' disease patients against newly diagnosed Graves' disease patients. The study was conducted in China and was registered as a clinical trial. A total of around 35 samples were covered by TCR sequencing, comprising approximately 13 persistent and about 20 newly diagnosed Graves' disease patients. In the clinical cohort, patients with persistent Graves' disease had used antithyroid drugs for an average of roughly 10 years.

Overall study outcomes, separate from this receptor: The authors acknowledged the small sample size as a limitation that may reduce accuracy. Persistent disease showed preferential use of TRBV28, TRBJ1-2 and TRBJ2-5, whereas newly diagnosed disease favored TRBV20-1 and TRBJ2-1. More public clonotypes were shared among persistent patients (under 3,000) than among newly diagnosed patients (roughly 1,000). Only peripheral blood was studied, because thyroid tissue, the primary lesion, was inaccessible. Lower TCR Shannon entropy and fewer highly expanded clones were observed in persistent Graves' disease patients than in newly diagnosed patients, which suggested clonal expansion. Only the TCR beta chain was sequenced and analyzed.

The material was peripheral blood mononuclear cells (PBMCs), obtained when the disease was refractory, from a patient treated with antithyroid drugs. The V and J segments used are TRBV19 and TRBJ1-2, and 7 bases in between align with TRBD1. The clonotype originates from a female donor with Graves disease. The encoded CDR3 is CASSLQTTGEDGYTF. DNA sequence: TGTGCCAGTAGCCTACAAACAACAGGGGAGGATGGCTACACCTTC.